This T cell receptor (beta chain) stems from a study of PD-1 blockade in classical Hodgkin lymphoma. Study as a whole: Every 2 weeks, patients had 3 mg/kg nivolumab intravenously.

Specified time point: cycle 4 day 1 (C4D1), after five to seven weeks of nivolumab. Autologous stem cell transplantation was followed by relapse in every patient, and brentuximab vedotin exposure varied. Isolation of CD4+ T cells from thawed PBMCs was performed by magnetic negative selection. Using immunoSEQ multiplex PCR, the repertoire was profiled, and TCRdb retains in-frame clones only, with some absent. This table holds fewer than 40,000 clones, around 80% found once. Notes on the study in general: Reported findings placed baseline TCR diversity lower in newly diagnosed patients (compared with healthy donors). Reasons behind the repertoire differences stay unclear, perhaps disease activity or earlier therapy. Some patients began nivolumab under 1 year after ASCT. These patients were excluded from later analyses.

The V gene's germline CDR1 is MNHNS and CDR2 SASEGT. The CDR3 totals 11 residues. The V and J ends lost 6 bases and 5 bases respectively, with 7 bases between them. Regarding this clone: Its antigen is not known.

This material consisted of CD4+ T cells from blood, taken before the fourth cycle of nivolumab. This clonotype originated in a human donor with classical Hodgkin lymphoma. The chain couples TRBV6-1 to TRBJ2-5; no definite D call. CDR3 bases: TGTGCCAGCAGGGGTCGGGAGACCCAGTACTTC. Translating gives CASRGRETQYF.